One sample yielded the 4 T cell receptor beta chains listed below, sequenced in a study of blood T cell repertoires in COVID-19 (dated by TCRdb to the early 2020s). To prepare the library, the immunoSEQ multiplex PCR assay was applied. Drawn from immuneACCESS, this table holds only the in-frame rearrangements with V and J called that TCRdb kept. Clones are partly lost; checked studies trace under half to an unresolved V gene and leave the rest unexplained. The sample table contains some 490,000 clones; only one count was recorded for approximately 85% of them. Roughly 3.2% of the sample comes from the top ten. The material sequenced was peripheral blood. The receptors stem from a human donor in a cohort sampled during active COVID-19.

In its sample, this clone was seen once. The chain combines TRBV6-5 with TRBJ1-1, with D uncertain. The CDR3 is 12 amino acids. Germline CDR1 is MNHEY and CDR2 is SVGAGI. With 6 bases removed from V and 1 base from J, the gap between germline ends came to 6 bases. This CDR3 reads CASRLENTEAFF. In DNA, the CDR3 is TGTGCCAGCAGATTAGAGAACACTGAAGCTTTCTTT.

In this sample, this clone turned up many times. J is TRBJ1-1 and V is TRBV6-5, with TRBD1 matching 7 bases. There are 13 residues in the CDR3. The trim removed 6 bases at V and 2 bases at J, leaving 3 bases unmatched. Germline loops: CDR1 MNHEY, CDR2 SVGAGI. For the CDR3, the DNA is TGTGCCAGCAGAGGGACAGAAAACACTGAAGCTTTCTTT. Encoded protein: CASRGTENTEAFF.

V is TRBV5-6 and J is TRBJ2-1, with D possibly being TRBD1 (6 bases). The CDR3 sequence is 16 residues long. V was pared by 4 bases and J by 2 bases, with 16 bases between. Per germline, CDR1 SGHDT and CDR2 YYEEEE. The CDR3 loop is CASSPFGAGAYNEQFF. CDR3 DNA: TGTGCCAGCAGCCCCTTTGGAGCAGGGGCCTACAATGAGCAGTTCTTC.

V usage is TRBV3-1 (or the pseudogene TRBV3-2) and J usage is TRBJ1-1; tentatively, D is TRBD1 (5 bases). Trimming took off 0 bases at V and 0 bases at J, with 11 bases between the two ends. Germline assignment: CDR1 LGHDT and CDR2 YNNKEL (reference sequence). This CDR3 has 16 amino acids. The CDR3 sequence: CASSQEVGPVNTEAFF. Here the CDR3 DNA reads TGTGCCAGCAGCCAAGAGGTGGGGCCGGTGAACACTGAAGCTTTCTTT.